The 19 T cell receptor beta chains given below trace back to one sample, sequenced in a study of T cell changes during pregnancy in multiple sclerosis. Measured with immunoSEQ multiplex PCR; TCRdb has only the in-frame clones, and not every one. This sample has 91,000 or so clones, with approximately 93% found just once. Specimen: peripheral blood, collected after pregnancy. These receptors were collected from a female donor with multiple sclerosis, enrolled in a pregnancy study.

The genes are TRBV10-3 and TRBJ2-3, with 11 bases matching TRBD2. V lost 6 bases and J lost 1; bases outside the gene matches: 12. The CDR3 extends over 18 amino acids. The germline V gene encodes CDR1 ENHRY and CDR2 SYGVKD. CDR3 nucleotides: TGTGCCATCAGGGGGGGGCTAGCGGGAGGATCGGGCACAGATACGCAGTATTTT. Amino acids: CAIRGGLAGGSGTDTQYF.

The chain joins TRBV28 to TRBJ2-1, with a tentative D call TRBD2 (6 bases). The CDR3 length is 11 residues. Germline V gene lookup returns CDR1 MDHEN and CDR2 SYDVKM. Deletions cut 4 bases from V and 12 bases from J, with 10 bases between. CDR3 in amino acids: CASSWQGGQFF. Here the CDR3 DNA reads TGTGCCAGCAGTTGGCAGGGAGGGCAGTTCTTC.

The genes are TRBV21-1 and TRBJ1-2; the table's D call TRBD1 went unverified against the DNA. TRBV21-1 is flagged as a pseudogene. The CDR3 is 14 amino acids. The CDR3 spells CASSRQGLLDGYTF. The CDR3 DNA reads TGTGCCAGCTCCCGACAGGGGTTATTGGATGGCTACACCTTC.

The J gene is TRBJ2-7, the V gene TRBV4-1; TRBD1 aligns across 11 bases. The J segment lost 3 bases and the V segment lost 0 bases, leaving 1 base of the junction unmatched. This CDR3 is built from 15 residues. CDR1 is MGHRA, CDR2 YSYEKL, per germline. Here the CDR3 DNA reads TGCGCCAGCAGCCAAGAGGACAGGGGGCTCTACGAGCAGTACTTC. Protein product: CASSQEDRGLYEQYF.

This chain uses TRBV28 with TRBJ1-3, with a possible D match to TRBD1 (6 bases). V lost 5 bases, J lost 0 bases, and 14 bases lay in between. The CDR3 consists of 16 residues. From germline, CDR1 is MDHEN and CDR2 SYDVKM. CDR3 amino acids: CASSIPTGFSGNTIYF. In DNA form, the CDR3 reads TGTGCCAGCAGTATACCGACAGGCTTCTCTGGAAACACCATATATTTT.

J is TRBJ2-1 and V is TRBV5-1, with 7 bases identical to TRBD2. Germline V gene lookup returns CDR1 SGHRS and CDR2 YFSETQ. Losses at the gene ends were 3 bases for V and 2 bases for J; bases not matched to a gene: 11. This CDR3 spans 17 amino acids. As DNA, the CDR3 is TGCGCCAGCAGCTGGGTGGTCGCGGGAGACCCCTACAATGAGCAGTTCTTC. This gives the protein CASSWVVAGDPYNEQFF.

The chain recombines TRBV15 with TRBJ2-5, with 7 bases identical to TRBD2. The CDR3 sequence is 14 residues long. CDR1 is LNHNV, CDR2 YYDKDF, per germline (reference sequence). The V gene end was trimmed by 5 bases and the J gene end by 4 bases; junction bases not matched to a gene: 7. The CDR3 nucleotides read TGTGCCACCAGCTCTCTGGGGGAGGGAGAGACCCAGTACTTC. This encodes CATSSLGEGETQYF.

CDR3 in amino acids: CSALAGASYNEQFF. CDR3 bases: TGCAGCGCCTTAGCGGGGGCATCCTACAATGAGCAGTTCTTC. The gene calls are TRBV29-1 and TRBJ2-1; TRBD2 agrees at 9 bases. The length of the CDR3 is 14 residues. With V trimmed by 7 bases and J by 1 base, 5 bases remained unmatched. Germline CDR1 SQVTM, CDR2 ANQGSEA.

The chain recombines TRBV7-2 with TRBJ2-6; D remains unclear. The germline gives CDR1 SGHTA, CDR2 FQGNSA. This CDR3 has 15 amino acids. The V gene lost 5 bases and the J gene lost 3 bases, with 11 bases spanning the gap. CDR3 amino acids: CASSIVRSGANVLTF. The CDR3 nucleotides are TGTGCCAGCAGCATTGTGAGGAGTGGGGCCAACGTCCTGACTTTC. Full variable domain (missing parts from reference TRBV7-2 and TRBJ2-6): GAGVSQSPSNKVTEKGKDVELRCDPISGHTALYWYRQSLGQGLEFLIYFQGNSAPDKSGLPSDRFSAERTGGSVSTLTIQRTQQEDSAVYLCASSIVRSGANVLTFGAGSRLTVL.

This chain's CDR3 is CASGTSGTRGDTQYF. The CDR3 DNA sequence: TGCGCCAGCGGGACTAGCGGGACAAGGGGAGATACGCAGTATTTT. The V gene is TRBV5-1, the J gene TRBJ2-3; 13 positions agree with TRBD2. The ends lost 7 bases at V and 5 bases at J; junction bases unmatched: 7. From germline, CDR1 is SGHRS and CDR2 YFSETQ. The CDR3 is 15 residues long.

The count of this clone is one. The J gene is TRBJ2-3, the V gene TRBV5-4; TRBD2 aligns across 12 bases. The junction had 4 bases not matched to a gene; V was cut back by 3 bases and J by 5 bases. Germline-derived CDR1 and CDR2 are SGHNT and YYREEE (reference sequence). The CDR3 is 15 residues long. CDR3 in amino acids: CASSWTSGAVDTQYF. The CDR3 DNA sequence: TGTGCCAGCAGCTGGACTAGCGGGGCCGTAGATACGCAGTATTTT. Supplemented by reference TRBV5-4 and TRBJ2-3, the full variable domain reads ETGVTQSPTHLIKTRGQQVTLRCSSQSGHNTVSWYQQALGQGPQFIFQYYREEENGRGNFPPRFSGLQFPNYSSELNVNALELDDSALYLCASSWTSGAVDTQYFGPGTRLTVL.

V usage is TRBV6-1 and J usage is TRBJ2-1; TRBD1 is a possible D gene (5 bases). CDR1 is MNHNS and CDR2 is SASEGT in the germline V gene. The CDR3 runs to 18 residues. V was trimmed by 0 bases and J by 5 bases, leaving 20 bases between them. This chain's CDR3 is CASSEADQGQARDNEQFF. CDR3 nucleotides: TGTGCCAGCAGTGAAGCGGATCAGGGTCAGGCTCGAGACAATGAGCAGTTCTTC.

J is TRBJ2-7 and V is TRBV6-8, with 9 bases that match TRBD2. The CDR3 spans 14 residues. The V and J ends lost 10 bases and 5 bases, in that order; junction bases with no gene match: 12. The germline gives CDR1 MNHGY, CDR2 SAAAGT. CDR3: CATLVGTSSDEQYF. Here the CDR3 DNA reads TGTGCCACCCTAGTAGGGACTAGCAGTGACGAGCAGTACTTC.

The chain is built from TRBV25-1 and TRBJ2-2; perhaps TRBD1 as D (6 bases). CDR3 length: 16 amino acids. The germline V gene has CDR1 MGHDK and CDR2 SYGVNS. V gave up 5 bases and J gave up 3 bases, with 16 bases separating them. DNA for the CDR3: TGTGCCAGCAGTAAGGCACCTACAGGGTACACCGGGGAGCTGTTTTTT. Amino acids: CASSKAPTGYTGELFF.

The J gene is TRBJ2-6, the V gene TRBV11-3, with 7 positions matching TRBD1. CDR3 length: 17 amino acids. After removal of 5 bases from V and 2 bases from J, the junction contained 9 bases not matched to a gene. CDR1 and CDR2 (germline): SGHNT, YENEEA. The CDR3 spells CASSGGTGVPGANVLTF. The CDR3 nucleotides are TGTGCCAGCAGCGGGGGCACAGGGGTCCCTGGGGCCAACGTCCTGACTTTC.

CDR3 in DNA: TGTGCCAGCACGGCTAGCGGGAATGGCCTCGAAGAGACCCAGTACTTC. This encodes CASTASGNGLEETQYF. The chain employs TRBV28 and TRBJ2-5; TRBD2 agrees at 9 bases. V lost 7 bases to trimming and J lost 3 bases; unmatched junction nucleotides: 12. The CDR3 is 16 amino acids. Per the germline V gene, CDR1 is MDHEN and CDR2 is SYDVKM. The variable domain in full, completed from reference TRBV28 and TRBJ2-5, reads DVKVTQSSRYLVKRTGEKVFLECVQDMDHENMFWYRQDPGLGLRLIYFSYDVKMKEKGDIPEGYSVSREKKERFSLILESASTNQTSMYLCASTASGNGLEETQYFGPGTRLLVL.

This chain links TRBV28 with TRBJ1-2; D possibly corresponds to TRBD1 (6 bases). Germline V CDR1 and CDR2: MDHEN, SYDVKM. This CDR3 region has 12 residues. The V and J ends lost 5 bases and 4 bases respectively, with 8 bases between them. CDR3 sequence: CASSRTVYGYTF. The CDR3 region has the DNA TGTGCCAGCAGTCGGACAGTCTATGGCTACACCTTC.

V usage is TRBV7-9 and J usage is TRBJ2-1; 7 bases are a match to TRBD1. Per the germline V gene, CDR1 is SEHNR and CDR2 is FQNEAQ (reference sequence). This CDR3 spans 15 amino acids. The trim removed 1 base at V and 4 bases at J, leaving 4 bases unmatched. The CDR3 is CASSLGQGEYNEQFF. CDR3 sequence (DNA): TGTGCCAGCAGCTTAGGACAGGGCGAGTACAATGAGCAGTTCTTC. The full variable domain, its missing parts supplied by reference TRBV7-9 and TRBJ2-1, is DTGVSQNPRHKITKRGQNVTFRCDPISEHNRLYWYRQTLGQGPEFLTYFQNEAQLEKSRLLSDRFSAERPKGSFSTLEIQRTEQGDSAMYLCASSLGQGEYNEQFFGPGTRLTVL.

This chain joins TRBV30 and TRBJ2-7; TRBD1 agrees at 7 bases. CDR1 GTSNPN and CDR2 SVGIG come from the germline V gene (reference sequence). The trim removed 3 bases at V and 5 bases at J, leaving 4 bases unmatched. This CDR3 comprises 12 residues. The CDR3 DNA follows: TGTGCCTGGAGGGACGACAGGGACGAGCAGTACTTC. It yields the protein CAWRDDRDEQYF.